This is a list of T cell receptor beta chains from one sample in a study of control samples from healthy donors and cancer patients. Some clones are missing from TCRdb's copy, which holds only in-frame ones; the method was immunoSEQ multiplex PCR. The profile shows 150,000 to 200,000 clones, about 90% of them singletons. Sequenced: blood. The origin of the receptors is a middle-aged woman in good health. CDR3s leave out the opening cysteine and the closing phenylalanine or tryptophan. The D gene is left open where the match is weak.

D gene	V gene	J gene	CDR3 protein
.	TRBV16	TRBJ2-7	ASSQSSTALPHHSYEQY
.	TRBV7-9	TRBJ1-2	ASSLAHAYGYT
.	TRBV5-1	TRBJ1-1	ASSPGRVNTEAF
TRBD2	TRBV15	TRBJ2-1	ATSKAGTSGLNEQF
.	TRBV21-1	TRBJ2-3	ASTDSTDTQY
.	TRBV4-2	TRBJ2-5	ASSQEAGDSLETQY
.	TRBV2	TRBJ1-1	ASSDPRWGMNTEAF
.	TRBV9	TRBJ2-3	ASSVIGGATSTDTQY
.	TRBV6-5	TRBJ2-1	ASSNPRGTYNEQF
.	TRBV19	TRBJ1-1	ASRDTEAF